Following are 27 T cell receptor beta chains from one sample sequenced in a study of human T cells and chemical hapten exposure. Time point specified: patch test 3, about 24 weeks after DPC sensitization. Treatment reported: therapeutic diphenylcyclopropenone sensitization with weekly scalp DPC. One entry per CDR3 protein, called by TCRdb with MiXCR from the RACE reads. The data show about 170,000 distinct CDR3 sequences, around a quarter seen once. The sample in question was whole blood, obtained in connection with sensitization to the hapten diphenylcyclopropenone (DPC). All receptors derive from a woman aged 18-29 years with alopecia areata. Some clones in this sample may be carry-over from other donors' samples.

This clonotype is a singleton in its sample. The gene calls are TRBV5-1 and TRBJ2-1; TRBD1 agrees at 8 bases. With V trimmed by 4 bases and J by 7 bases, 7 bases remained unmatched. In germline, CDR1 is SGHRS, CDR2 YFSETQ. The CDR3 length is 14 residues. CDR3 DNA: TGCGCCAGCAGCACGGACAGGGTAGGGAATGAGCAGTTCTTC. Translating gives CASSTDRVGNEQFF. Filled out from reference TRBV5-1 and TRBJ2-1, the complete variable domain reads KAGVTQTPRYLIKTRGQQVTLSCSPISGHRSVSWYQQTPGQGLQFLFEYFSETQRNKGNFPGRFSGRQFSNSRSEMNVSTLELGDSALYLCASSTDRVGNEQFFGPGTRLTVL.

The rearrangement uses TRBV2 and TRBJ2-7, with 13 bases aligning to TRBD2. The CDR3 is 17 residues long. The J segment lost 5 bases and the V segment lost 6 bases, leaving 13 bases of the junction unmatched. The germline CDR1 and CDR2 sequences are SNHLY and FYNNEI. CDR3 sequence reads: CASSPRGLAGTPNEQYF. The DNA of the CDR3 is TGTGCCAGCAGCCCACGGGGACTAGCGGGAACCCCCAACGAGCAGTACTTC.

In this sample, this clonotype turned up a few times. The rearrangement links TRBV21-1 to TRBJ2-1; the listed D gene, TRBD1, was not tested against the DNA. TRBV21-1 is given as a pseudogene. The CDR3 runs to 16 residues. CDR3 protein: CASSKGWDRPYNEQFF. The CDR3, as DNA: TGTGCCAGCAGCAAAGGATGGGACAGGCCCTACAATGAGCAGTTCTTC.

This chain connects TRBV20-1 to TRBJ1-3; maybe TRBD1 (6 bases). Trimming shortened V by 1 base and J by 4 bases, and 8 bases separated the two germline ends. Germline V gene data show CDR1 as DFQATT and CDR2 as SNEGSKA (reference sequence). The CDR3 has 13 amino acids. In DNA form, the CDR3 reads TGCAGTGCTAGAGCCCAGGGGGGAAACACCATATATTTT. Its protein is CSARAQGGNTIYF.

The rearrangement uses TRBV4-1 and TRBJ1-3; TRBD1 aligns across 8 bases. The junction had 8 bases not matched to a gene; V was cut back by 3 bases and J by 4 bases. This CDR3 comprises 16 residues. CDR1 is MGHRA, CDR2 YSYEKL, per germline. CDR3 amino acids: CASSQLPTGAGNTIYF. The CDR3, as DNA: TGCGCCAGCAGCCAGCTTCCGACAGGGGCCGGAAACACCATATATTTT.

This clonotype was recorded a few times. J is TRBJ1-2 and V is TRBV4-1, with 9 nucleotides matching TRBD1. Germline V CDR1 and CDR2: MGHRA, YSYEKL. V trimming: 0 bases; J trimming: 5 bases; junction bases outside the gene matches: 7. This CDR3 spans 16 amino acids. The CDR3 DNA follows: TGCGCCAGCAGCCAAGAAGGGACCGGACAGGGGTATGGCTACACCTTC. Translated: CASSQEGTGQGYGYTF.

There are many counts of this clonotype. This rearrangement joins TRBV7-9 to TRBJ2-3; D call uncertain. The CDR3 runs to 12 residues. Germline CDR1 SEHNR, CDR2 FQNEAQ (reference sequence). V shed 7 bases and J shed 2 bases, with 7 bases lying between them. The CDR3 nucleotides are TGTGCCAGCATAGGCCCCACAGATACGCAGTATTTT. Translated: CASIGPTDTQYF.

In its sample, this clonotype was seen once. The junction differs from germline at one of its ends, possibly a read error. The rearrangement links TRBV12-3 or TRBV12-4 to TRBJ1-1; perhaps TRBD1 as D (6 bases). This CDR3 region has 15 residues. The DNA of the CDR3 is TGTGCCAGCAGTCCCGGACAGAGGGAGAACACTGAAGCTTCCTTT. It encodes CASSPGQRENTEASF.

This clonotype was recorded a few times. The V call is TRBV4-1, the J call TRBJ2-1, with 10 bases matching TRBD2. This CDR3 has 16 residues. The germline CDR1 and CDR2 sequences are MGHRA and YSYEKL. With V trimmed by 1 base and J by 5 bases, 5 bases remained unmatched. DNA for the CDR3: TGCGCCAGCAGCCAAGCGGGACTAGCGAGGGACAATGAGCAGTTCTTC. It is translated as CASSQAGLARDNEQFF.

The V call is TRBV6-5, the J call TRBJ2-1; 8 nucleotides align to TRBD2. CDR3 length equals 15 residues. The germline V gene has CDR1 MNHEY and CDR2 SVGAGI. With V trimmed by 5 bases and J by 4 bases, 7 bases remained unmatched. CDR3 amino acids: CASSTGTSRYNEQFF. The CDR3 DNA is TGTGCCAGCAGTACCGGGACTAGTCGGTACAATGAGCAGTTCTTC.

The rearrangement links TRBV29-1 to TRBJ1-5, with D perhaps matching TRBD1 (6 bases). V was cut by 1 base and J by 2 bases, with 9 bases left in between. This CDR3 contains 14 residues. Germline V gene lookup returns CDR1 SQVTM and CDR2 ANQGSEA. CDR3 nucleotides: TGCAGCGTTGAAGTAGCAGGGGGCAATCAGCCCCAGCATTTT. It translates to CSVEVAGGNQPQHF.

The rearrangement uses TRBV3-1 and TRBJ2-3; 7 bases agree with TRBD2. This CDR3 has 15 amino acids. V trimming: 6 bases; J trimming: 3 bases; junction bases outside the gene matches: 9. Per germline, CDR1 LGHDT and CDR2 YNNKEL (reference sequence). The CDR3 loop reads CASSPTRRETDTQYF. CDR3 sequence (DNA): TGTGCCAGCAGTCCTACTAGGCGGGAGACAGATACGCAGTATTTT.

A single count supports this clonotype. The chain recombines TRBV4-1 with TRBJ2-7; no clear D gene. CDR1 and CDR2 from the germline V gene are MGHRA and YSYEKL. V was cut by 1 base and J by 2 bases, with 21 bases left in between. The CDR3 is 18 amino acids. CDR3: CASSQVGLRTPRAYEQYF. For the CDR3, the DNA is TGCGCCAGCAGCCAAGTTGGCCTGCGGACGCCCCGGGCCTACGAGCAGTACTTC.

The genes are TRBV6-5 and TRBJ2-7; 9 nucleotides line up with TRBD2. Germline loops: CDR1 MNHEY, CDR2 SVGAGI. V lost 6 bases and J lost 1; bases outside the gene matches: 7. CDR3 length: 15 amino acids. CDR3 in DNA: TGTGCCAGCAGACTCGGACTAGCGTTATCCTACGAGCAGTACTTC. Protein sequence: CASRLGLALSYEQYF.

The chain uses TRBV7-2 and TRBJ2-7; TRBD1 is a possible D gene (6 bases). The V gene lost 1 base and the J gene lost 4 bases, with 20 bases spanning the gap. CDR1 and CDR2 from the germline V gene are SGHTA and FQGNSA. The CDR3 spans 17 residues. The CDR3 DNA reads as TGTGCCAGCAGCTTAGAGCTCCCTCGGCAGGGGAAGTACGAGCAGTACTTC. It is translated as CASSLELPRQGKYEQYF.

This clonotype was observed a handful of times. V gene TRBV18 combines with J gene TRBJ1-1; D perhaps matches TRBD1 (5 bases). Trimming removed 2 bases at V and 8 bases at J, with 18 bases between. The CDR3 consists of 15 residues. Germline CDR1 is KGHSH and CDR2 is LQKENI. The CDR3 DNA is TGTGCCAGCTCACCAAGAAGGACATCAGGTCCCGAAGCTTTCTTT. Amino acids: CASSPRRTSGPEAFF.

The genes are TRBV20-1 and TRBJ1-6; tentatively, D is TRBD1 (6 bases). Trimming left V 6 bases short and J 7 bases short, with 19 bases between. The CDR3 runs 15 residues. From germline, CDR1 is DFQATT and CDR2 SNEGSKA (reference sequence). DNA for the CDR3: TGCAGTGCCCACCTGGGCCTGGGGGGCAATTCACCCCTCCACTTT. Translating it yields CSAHLGLGGNSPLHF.

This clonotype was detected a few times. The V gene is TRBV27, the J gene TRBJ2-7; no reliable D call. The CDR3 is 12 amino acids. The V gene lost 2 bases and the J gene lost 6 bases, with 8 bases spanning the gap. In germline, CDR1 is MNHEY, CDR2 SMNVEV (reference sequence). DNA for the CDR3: TGTGCCAGCAGTTTAGTATGGGGCGAGCAGTACTTC. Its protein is CASSLVWGEQYF.

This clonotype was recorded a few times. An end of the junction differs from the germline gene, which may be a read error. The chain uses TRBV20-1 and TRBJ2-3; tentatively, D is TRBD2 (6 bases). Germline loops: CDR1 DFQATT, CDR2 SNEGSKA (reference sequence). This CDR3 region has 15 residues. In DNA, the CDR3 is TGCAGTGCTGGAGATGTACGGGGGAACACAGATACGCAGTATTTT. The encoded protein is CSAGDVRGNTDTQYF.

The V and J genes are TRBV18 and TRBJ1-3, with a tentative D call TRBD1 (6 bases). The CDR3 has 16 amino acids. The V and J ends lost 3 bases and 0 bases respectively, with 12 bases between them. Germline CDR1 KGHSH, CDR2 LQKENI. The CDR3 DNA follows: TGTGCCAGCTCACCGGGACAAACAATCTCTGGAAACACCATATATTTT. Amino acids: CASSPGQTISGNTIYF. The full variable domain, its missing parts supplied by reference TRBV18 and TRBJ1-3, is NAGVMQNPRHLVRRRGQEARLRCSPMKGHSHVYWYRQLPEEGLKFMVYLQKENIIDESGMPKERFSAEFPKEGPSILRIQQVVRGDSAAYFCASSPGQTISGNTIYFGEGSWLTVV.

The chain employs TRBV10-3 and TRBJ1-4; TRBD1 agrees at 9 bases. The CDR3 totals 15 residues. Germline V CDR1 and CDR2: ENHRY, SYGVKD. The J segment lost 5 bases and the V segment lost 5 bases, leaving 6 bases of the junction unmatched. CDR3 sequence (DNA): TGTGCCATCAGTTCCACAGGGACAGGGAATGAAAAACTGTTTTTT. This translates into CAISSTGTGNEKLFF.

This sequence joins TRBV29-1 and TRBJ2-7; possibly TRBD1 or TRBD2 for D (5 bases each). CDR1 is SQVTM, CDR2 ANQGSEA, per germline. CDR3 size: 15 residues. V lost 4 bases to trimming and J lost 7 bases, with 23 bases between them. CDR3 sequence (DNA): TGCAGCGTTGGGTTTCTGGGACGGGAAGTCGAAGAGCAGTACTTC. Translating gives CSVGFLGREVEEQYF.

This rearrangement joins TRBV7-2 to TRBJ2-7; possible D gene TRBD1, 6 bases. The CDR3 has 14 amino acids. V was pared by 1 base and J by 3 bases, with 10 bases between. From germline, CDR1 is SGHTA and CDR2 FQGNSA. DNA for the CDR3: TGTGCCAGCAGCTTAGACCCGGACAGCTACGAGCAGTACTTC. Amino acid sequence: CASSLDPDSYEQYF.

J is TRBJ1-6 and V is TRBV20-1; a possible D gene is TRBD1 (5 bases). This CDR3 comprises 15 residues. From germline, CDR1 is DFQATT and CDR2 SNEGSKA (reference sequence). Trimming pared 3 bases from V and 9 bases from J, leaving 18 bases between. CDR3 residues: CSARGSRVKGSPLHF. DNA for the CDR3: TGCAGTGCTAGGGGGTCCAGGGTCAAAGGTTCACCCCTCCACTTT.

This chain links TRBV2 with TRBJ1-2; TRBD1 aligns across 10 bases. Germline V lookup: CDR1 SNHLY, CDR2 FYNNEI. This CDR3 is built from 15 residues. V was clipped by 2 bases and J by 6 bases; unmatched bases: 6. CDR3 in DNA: TGTGCCAGCAGTGAATTAGAGACAGGGGGCGATGGCTACACCTTC. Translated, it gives CASSELETGGDGYTF.

This CDR3 reads CASGARDWNEKLFF. The CDR3 DNA follows: TGTGCCAGCGGGGCCAGGGATTGGAATGAAAAACTGTTTTTT. The J gene is TRBJ1-4, the V gene TRBV27, with D perhaps matching TRBD1 (5 bases). The V and J ends lost 8 bases and 5 bases respectively, with 15 bases between them. The germline V gene encodes CDR1 MNHEY and CDR2 SMNVEV (reference sequence). The CDR3 has 14 amino acids.

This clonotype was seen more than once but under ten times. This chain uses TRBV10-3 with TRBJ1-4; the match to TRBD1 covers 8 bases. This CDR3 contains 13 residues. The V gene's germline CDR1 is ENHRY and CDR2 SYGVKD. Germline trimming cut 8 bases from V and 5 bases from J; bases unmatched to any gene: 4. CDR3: CAIADRGNEKLFF. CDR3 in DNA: TGTGCCATCGCTGACAGGGGAAATGAAAAACTGTTTTTT.